The 20 T cell receptor beta chains below all came from one sample that was sequenced in a study of CD4 T cell repertoires in COVID-19. These memory T cells were uncultured and sequenced directly after ex vivo isolation. The table came from immunoSEQ multiplex PCR; TCRdb's copy has only in-frame clones and leaves some out. The data show 20,000 to 30,000 clones, about 93% seen once. The specimen was circulating follicular helper CD4+ T cells (cTfh) from blood, collected before the COVID-19 pandemic. These receptors all come from a human donor who had COVID-19.

A remark on this clone: The germline gene is not matched at one end of the junction; a read error may be the cause. The chain joins TRBV7-8 to TRBJ2-5, with 11 bases fitting TRBD2. The CDR3 length is 14 residues. The germline gives CDR1 SGHVS, CDR2 FQNEAQ. The CDR3 loop is CASSLAGGQETQYF. The CDR3 nucleotides read TGTGCCAGCAGTTTAGCGGGAGGGCAAGAGACCCAGTACTTC.

The V call is TRBV11-3, the J call TRBJ2-2; perhaps TRBD2 as D (6 bases). CDR1 is SGHNT, CDR2 YENEEA, per germline. V was trimmed by 4 bases and J by 7 bases, leaving 16 bases between them. There are 15 residues in the CDR3. The DNA of the CDR3 is TGTGCCAGCAGCTCCATCGGGAGCTTAGGCGGGGAGCTGTTTTTT. This codes for CASSSIGSLGGELFF.

This chain connects TRBV5-1 to TRBJ2-3; tentative D call: TRBD2 (5 bases). Trimming removed 5 bases from V and 5 bases from J, with 15 bases in between. Per germline, CDR1 SGHRS and CDR2 YFSETQ. The CDR3 runs 14 residues. CDR3 protein: CASRADAGVDTQYF. CDR3 DNA: TGCGCCAGCAGAGCGGACGCCGGTGTAGATACGCAGTATTTT.

This sequence joins TRBV11-3 and TRBJ2-1, with 8 positions matching TRBD1. Germline CDR1 is SGHNT and CDR2 is YENEEA. Trimming removed 6 bases from V and 9 bases from J; junction bases left unmatched: 13. The CDR3 is 15 residues long. CDR3 sequence reads: CASRAGQGFAGEQFF. DNA of the CDR3: TGTGCCAGCAGAGCCGGACAGGGATTCGCCGGTGAGCAGTTCTTC.

This chain links TRBV7-2 with TRBJ1-1; D may be TRBD1 (6 bases). Germline assignment: CDR1 SGHTA and CDR2 FQGNSA. The CDR3 length is 13 residues. V was cut by 1 base and J by 6 bases, with 9 bases left in between. Written as DNA, the CDR3 is TGTGCCAGCAGCTTAGGGGGGCGGCCTGAAGCTTTCTTT. This gives the protein CASSLGGRPEAFF.

The chain has TRBV6-1 and TRBJ1-3; D not certain. V was pared by 11 bases and J by 0 bases, with 8 bases between. The germline gives CDR1 MNHNS, CDR2 SASEGT. This CDR3 has 12 residues. In nucleotides, the CDR3 is TGTGCCGCGGTCACCTCTGGAAACACCATATATTTT. It yields the protein CAAVTSGNTIYF.

The J gene is TRBJ1-1, the V gene TRBV19; TRBD1 aligns across 7 bases. Germline assignment: CDR1 LNHDA and CDR2 SQIVND (reference sequence). V lost 3 bases and J lost 7; bases outside the gene matches: 5. The length of the CDR3 is 13 residues. CDR3 in amino acids: CASSIRQGNEAFF. The CDR3 nucleotides are TGTGCCAGTAGTATCAGACAGGGTAATGAAGCTTTCTTT.

The V gene is TRBV28, the J gene TRBJ2-4, with D tentatively TRBD1 (6 bases). The CDR3 totals 16 residues. V gave up 4 bases and J gave up 0 bases, with 13 bases separating them. From germline, CDR1 is MDHEN and CDR2 SYDVKM. This CDR3 is CASSSPGGLAKNIQYF. The CDR3 DNA follows: TGTGCCAGCAGTTCCCCTGGGGGCCTAGCCAAAAACATTCAGTACTTC.

The gene calls are TRBV6-6 and TRBJ1-1; possible D gene TRBD1, 6 bases. The CDR3 consists of 16 residues. Trimming cost V 3 bases and J 6 bases, with 20 bases left between them. CDR1 is MNHNY and CDR2 is SVGAGI in the germline V gene (reference sequence). CDR3 nucleotides: TGTGCCAGCAGTTATCACTCACAGGGAACCCAACCTGAAGCTTTCTTT. Translating it yields CASSYHSQGTQPEAFF.

The chain links TRBV19 to TRBJ1-1; a weak D match, TRBD1 (6 bases). The CDR3 consists of 15 residues. Germline CDR1 is LNHDA and CDR2 is SQIVND (reference sequence). V gave up 8 bases and J gave up 5 bases, with 21 bases separating them. CDR3 DNA sequence: TGTGCCAGTCGAGGGGGGGGCGAGGAAGGGACTGAAGCTTTCTTT. The encoded protein is CASRGGGEEGTEAFF. Supplemented by reference TRBV19 and TRBJ1-1, the full variable domain reads DGGITQSPKYLFRKEGQNVTLSCEQNLNHDAMYWYRQDPGQGLRLIYYSQIVNDFQKGDIAEGYSVSREKKESFPLTVTSAQKNPTAFYLCASRGGGEEGTEAFFGQGTRLTVV.

The V and J genes are TRBV25-1 and TRBJ2-3; D ambiguous. Germline V CDR1 and CDR2: MGHDK, SYGVNS. The CDR3 runs to 15 residues. The V gene lost 2 bases and the J gene lost 0 bases, with 9 bases spanning the gap. The chain's CDR3 is CASSESLTSTDTQYF. The CDR3 bases are TGTGCCAGCAGTGAAAGTCTAACTAGCACAGATACGCAGTATTTT.

The chain recombines TRBV7-9 with TRBJ2-2, with 7 nucleotides matching TRBD1. From germline, CDR1 is SEHNR and CDR2 FQNEAQ (reference sequence). V lost 5 bases, J lost 4 bases, and 7 bases stayed unmatched. The CDR3 totals 15 residues. This CDR3 is CASSRAGGFTGELFF. DNA for the CDR3: TGTGCCAGCAGCCGGGCAGGGGGTTTCACCGGGGAGCTGTTTTTT.

The chain employs TRBV19 and TRBJ1-2; TRBD1 matches 9 bases. J was trimmed by 3 bases and V by 4 bases; bases with no gene match: 6. Germline CDR1 and CDR2: LNHDA and SQIVND (reference sequence). This CDR3 region has 15 residues. The chain's CDR3 is CASSSHRGQDYGYTF. DNA of the CDR3: TGTGCCAGTAGTAGTCACAGGGGGCAAGACTATGGCTACACCTTC.

The J gene is TRBJ2-3, the V gene TRBV19; the D gene is possibly TRBD1 (6 bases). The V and J ends lost 5 bases and 1 base respectively, with 10 bases between them. There are 14 residues in the CDR3. Germline loops: CDR1 LNHDA, CDR2 SQIVND (reference sequence). CDR3 residues: CASSQRQGTDTQYF. CDR3 nucleotides: TGTGCCAGTAGTCAAAGACAGGGCACAGATACGCAGTATTTT. Full variable domain (remainder filled in from reference TRBV19 and TRBJ2-3): DGGITQSPKYLFRKEGQNVTLSCEQNLNHDAMYWYRQDPGQGLRLIYYSQIVNDFQKGDIAEGYSVSREKKESFPLTVTSAQKNPTAFYLCASSQRQGTDTQYFGPGTRLTVL.

This chain links TRBV6-1 with TRBJ2-1; D possibly corresponds to TRBD2 (7 bases). V shed 7 bases and J shed 3 bases, with 13 bases lying between them. The CDR3 runs to 14 residues. In germline, CDR1 is MNHNS, CDR2 SASEGT. Written as DNA, the CDR3 is TGTGCCAGCATGAGGGGGGGGGACTACAATGAGCAGTTCTTC. This translates into CASMRGGDYNEQFF.

The CDR3 bases are TGCGCCAGCAGCGCTCTAGGATCTGGTGGGGGGGGCAATGAGCAGTTCTTC. It codes for CASSALGSGGGGNEQFF. This chain links TRBV5-1 with TRBJ2-1; 7 bases are a match to TRBD2. The germline V gene has CDR1 SGHRS and CDR2 YFSETQ. Trimming removed 4 bases from V and 6 bases from J; junction bases left unmatched: 16. The CDR3 contains 17 residues.

The chain has TRBV5-4 and TRBJ2-6; no definite D call. This CDR3 is 16 amino acids long. Germline values: CDR1 SGHNT, CDR2 YYREEE (reference sequence). Trimming took 0 bases from V and 0 from J, leaving 7 bases between them. CDR3 sequence reads: CASSLETASGANVLTF. The CDR3 nucleotides are TGTGCCAGCAGCTTGGAAACAGCCTCTGGGGCCAACGTCCTGACTTTC.

The CDR3 protein is CASISRANTEAFF. The CDR3 DNA reads as TGTGCCAGCATCTCGAGGGCGAACACTGAAGCTTTCTTT. This chain joins TRBV2 and TRBJ1-1; D is ambiguous. Trimming pared 7 bases from V and 1 base from J, leaving 10 bases between. The germline gives CDR1 SNHLY, CDR2 FYNNEI. CDR3 size: 13 residues.

CDR3 sequence: CASSRDREYEQYF. CDR3 nucleotide sequence: TGTGCCAGCAGTCGGGACAGGGAATACGAGCAGTACTTC. The chain couples TRBV27 to TRBJ2-7, with 9 bases lining up with TRBD1. CDR1 is MNHEY and CDR2 is SMNVEV in the germline V gene (reference sequence). The V segment lost 5 bases and the J segment 4 bases; nucleotides outside the gene matches: 3. This CDR3 is built from 13 residues.

The chain uses TRBV5-1 and TRBJ2-1; TRBD2 matches at 8 bases. With 3 bases clipped from V and 5 bases from J, the junction kept 7 bases outside the gene matches. The CDR3 is 15 residues long. Germline V CDR1 and CDR2: SGHRS, YFSETQ. The CDR3 DNA sequence: TGCGCCAGCAGCTACCTAGCGGGTTTCGACAATGAGCAGTTCTTC. It specifies CASSYLAGFDNEQFF.